This is a list of T cell receptor beta chains from one sample in a study. TCRdb re-called the RT-PCR reads through MiXCR, storing one row per CDR3 protein. The table lists around 700,000 distinct CDR3 sequences, about 14% of them singletons. The sequenced material came from memory CD4+ T cells from blood. These receptors were collected from a female donor in good health, serving as a healthy control. The CDR3 runs from the conserved cysteine through the conserved F or W. The D gene is left open where the match is weak. Clone size is shown for a subset of rows, as once, few, many or a class of expanded clone.

D gene	V gene	J gene	clone size	CDR3 protein	CDR3 DNA
TRBD1	TRBV10-2	TRBJ2-5	many	CASSEPGGATQYF	TGCGCCAGCAGTGAACCAGGGGGCGCGACCCAGTACTTC
TRBD2	TRBV20-1	TRBJ2-3	NA	CSARVGGSTQYF	TGCAGTGCTAGAGTGGGGGGGAGTACGCAGTATTTT
NA	TRBV29-1	TRBJ2-3	few	CSVEASNPITDTQYF	TGCAGCGTTGAAGCCTCCAACCCTATAACAGATACGCAGTATTTT
NA	TRBV6-7	TRBJ2-4	few	CASRWGPLGNIQYF	TGTGCCAGCAGATGGGGACCGTTAGGAAACATTCAGTACTTC
TRBD2	TRBV7-2	TRBJ2-7	many	CASSLVRTSGILYEQYF	TGTGCCAGCAGCTTAGTGCGGACTAGCGGGATACTCTACGAGCAGTACTTC
NA	TRBV4-3	TRBJ1-2	NA	CASSQDAMGRVNYGYTF	TGCGCCAGCAGCCAAGACGCCATGGGCAGGGTGAACTATGGCTACACCTTC
NA	TRBV12-3/TRBV12-4	TRBJ1-2	few	CASSLPGSGYTF	TGTGCCAGCAGTTTACCGGGGAGTGGCTACACCTTC
TRBD1	TRBV24-1	TRBJ2-1	few	CATSDPTGGYNEQFF	TGTGCCACCAGTGACCCGACAGGGGGCTACAATGAGCAGTTCTTC
TRBD2	TRBV20-1	TRBJ2-1	many	CSARLAGTGEQFF	TGCAGTGCTAGACTAGCGGGGACGGGTGAGCAGTTCTTC
NA	TRBV5-1	TRBJ2-3	NA	CVSSFAGTRTDTQYF	TGCGTTAGCAGCTTTGCGGGGACCCGCACAGATACGCAGTATTTT
TRBD2	TRBV5-6	TRBJ2-2	many	CASSLIYLYSGRDTGELFF	TGTGCCAGCAGCTTGATATACCTCTATAGCGGGAGGGACACCGGGGAGCTGTTTTTT
NA	TRBV10-3	TRBJ1-1	NA	CAIMFPGDTEAFF	TGTGCCATCATGTTCCCCGGCGACACTGAAGCTTTCTTT
NA	TRBV6-6	TRBJ1-4	many	CASTRRLNEKLFF	TGTGCCAGCACCCGACGGCTTAATGAAAAACTGTTTTTT
NA	TRBV28	TRBJ1-2	many	CASSLRPRYGYTF	TGTGCCAGCAGTTTAAGGCCTAGGTACGGCTACACCTTC
NA	TRBV6-5	TRBJ1-2	few	CASTPAGLYGYTF	TGTGCCAGCACCCCGGCAGGCCTCTATGGCTACACCTTC
TRBD1	TRBV12-3/TRBV12-4	TRBJ2-7	NA	CASSRTGLNEQYF	TGTGCCAGCAGTCGGACAGGGTTGAATGAGCAGTACTTC
NA	TRBV3-1	TRBJ1-1	NA	CASSQVPTVNTEAFF	TGTGCCAGCAGCCAAGTGCCGACGGTGAACACTGAAGCTTTCTTT
NA	TRBV12-3/TRBV12-4	TRBJ1-5	many	CASSFPLPGTYQPQHF	TGTGCCAGCAGTTTTCCTCTCCCCGGGACATATCAGCCCCAGCATTTT
NA	TRBV9	TRBJ2-7	many	CASSSTGGPYEQYF	TGTGCCAGCAGCTCCACGGGCGGACCCTACGAGCAGTACTTC
NA	TRBV27	TRBJ1-1	few	CASSWRQQNTEAFF	TGTGCCAGCAGTTGGCGACAGCAGAACACTGAAGCTTTCTTT
TRBD1	TRBV7-2	TRBJ1-3	NA	CASSTQTGSGNTIYF	TGTGCCAGCAGCACCCAGACAGGGTCCGGAAACACCATATATTTT
NA	TRBV12-3/TRBV12-4	TRBJ1-5	many	CASSFQGPNQPQHF	TGTGCCAGCAGTTTTCAGGGTCCCAATCAGCCCCAGCATTTT
NA	TRBV6-5	TRBJ1-1	many	CATFKSPEAFF	TGTGCCACCTTTAAGTCCCCTGAAGCTTTCTTT
NA	TRBV18	TRBJ1-2	NA	CASSPSTARNYGYTF	TGTGCCAGCTCACCCTCGACGGCCCGCAACTATGGCTACACCTTC
TRBD2	TRBV5-1	TRBJ2-1	NA	CASSPLSGNYNEQFF	TGCGCCAGCAGCCCGTTAAGCGGGAACTACAATGAGCAGTTCTTC
TRBD1	TRBV5-6	TRBJ2-7	many	CASSRPGTVTEQYF	TGTGCCAGCAGCCGCCCCGGGACAGTCACCGAGCAGTACTTC
NA	TRBV7-2	TRBJ2-1	NA	CASSLLWVYEQFF	TGTGCCAGCAGCTTGCTCTGGGTATATGAGCAGTTCTTC
NA	TRBV9	TRBJ1-2	NA	CASSPSNLNYGYTF	TGTGCCAGCAGCCCATCGAACCTGAACTATGGCTACACCTTC
NA	TRBV27	TRBJ2-7	few	CASSLIGASSYEQYF	TGTGCCAGCAGTTTAATAGGGGCCAGCTCCTACGAGCAGTACTTC
TRBD1	TRBV4-1	TRBJ2-1	many	CASSQQDRGGNEQFF	TGCGCCAGCAGCCAGCAAGACAGGGGGGGCAATGAGCAGTTCTTC
NA	TRBV11-2	TRBJ2-5	few	CASSTQVSETQYF	TGTGCCAGCAGCACACAGGTTTCGGAGACCCAGTACTTC
NA	TRBV9	TRBJ2-5	few	CASSVAPGGEGGGETQYF	TGTGCCAGCAGCGTAGCCCCGGGCGGAGAAGGTGGAGGGGAGACCCAGTACTTC
TRBD1	TRBV27	TRBJ1-2	NA	CASSLSVLRGRENGYTF	TGTGCCAGCAGTTTATCAGTCTTGAGGGGGCGCGAGAATGGCTACACCTTC
NA	TRBV5-1	TRBJ2-1	few	CASSLTARGNNEQFF	TGCGCCAGCAGCTTAACTGCGCGGGGCAACAATGAGCAGTTCTTC
TRBD2	TRBV12-3/TRBV12-4	TRBJ2-1	few	CASSSASGSLSNEQFF	TGTGCCAGCAGCAGCGCTAGCGGCTCCCTTAGCAATGAGCAGTTCTTC
TRBD2	TRBV20-1	TRBJ2-7	NA	CSALTGTSEGLEQYF	TGCAGTGCATTAACCGGGACTAGCGAGGGCCTCGAGCAGTACTTC
NA	TRBV3-1	TRBJ2-5	NA	CASSQAGIETQYF	TGTGCCAGCAGCCAAGCCGGGATCGAGACCCAGTACTTC
NA	TRBV5-1	TRBJ2-2	few	CASTQTTNTGELFF	TGCGCCAGCACCCAAACCACTAACACCGGGGAGCTGTTTTTT
TRBD2	TRBV3-1	TRBJ2-3	few	CASSQVSGGGPTDTQYF	TGTGCCAGCAGCCAAGTCTCGGGGGGAGGGCCAACAGATACGCAGTATTTT
TRBD2	TRBV5-1	TRBJ2-2	few	CASSPAGTSANTGELFF	TGCGCCAGCAGCCCGGCCGGGACTAGCGCCAACACCGGGGAGCTGTTTTTT
TRBD1	TRBV5-1	TRBJ1-1	many	CASSVTGGTEAFF	TGCGCCAGCAGCGTGACAGGGGGCACTGAAGCTTTCTTT
NA	TRBV9	TRBJ2-5	many	CASSVSHGIQETQYF	TGTGCCAGCAGCGTCTCCCATGGAATCCAAGAGACCCAGTACTTC
NA	TRBV27	TRBJ2-5	NA	CASSSAGAGETQYF	TGTGCCAGCAGTTCCGCAGGGGCTGGGGAGACCCAGTACTTC